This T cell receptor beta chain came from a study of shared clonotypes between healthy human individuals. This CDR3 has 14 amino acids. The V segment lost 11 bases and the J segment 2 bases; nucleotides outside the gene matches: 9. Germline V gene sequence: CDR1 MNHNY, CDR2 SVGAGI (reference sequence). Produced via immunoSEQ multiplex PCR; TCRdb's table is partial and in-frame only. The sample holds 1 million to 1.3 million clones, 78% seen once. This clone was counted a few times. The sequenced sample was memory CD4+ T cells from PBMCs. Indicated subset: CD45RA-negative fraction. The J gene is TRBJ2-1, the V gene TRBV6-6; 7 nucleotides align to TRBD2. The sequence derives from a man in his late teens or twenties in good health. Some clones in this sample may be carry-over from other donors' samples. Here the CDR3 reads CASRREIAYNEQFF. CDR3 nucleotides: TGTGCCTCCCGGCGGGAGATTGCCTACAATGAGCAGTTCTTC.